The sequence of this T cell receptor (beta chain) was determined in a study of identical twins. Findings of the study overall: Conclusions leaned on cross-sectional statistical analysis and did not track the same donors over time. Abundant beta clonotypes from cord blood had fewer insertions, unlike memory repertoires, which showed none.

Unique molecular identifiers were present on the cDNA, which also gained a universal primer site by template switching. TCRdb reanalysed the 5' RACE reads using MiXCR and keeps one entry per CDR3 protein. The sample holds roughly 700,000 distinct CDR3 sequences, more than 6.5% seen once. The CDR3 loop spans 15 amino acids. Trimming took 3 bases from V and 5 from J, leaving 16 bases between them. Germline V gene data show CDR1 as SGDLS and CDR2 as YYNGEE. This clonotype was recorded a few times. The antigen is unknown. This sample was shared with a second study, whose subject was yellow fever vaccine responses in identical twins.

Sequencing input: PBMCs. This receptor was taken from a woman between 18 and 29 years old in good health. The chain uses TRBV9 and TRBJ2-3; perhaps TRBD1 as D (6 bases). This chain's CDR3 is CASSASMQQGDTQYF. In nucleotides, the CDR3 is TGTGCCAGCAGCGCCTCCATGCAACAGGGAGATACGCAGTATTTT.